The present T cell receptor beta chain was sequenced within a study of T cells expressing NK-cell markers. About the study: Sorted CD3+CD56-NKG2C+, CD3+CD56+NKG2C+ and CD3+CD56+NKG2C- T cells supplied the TCR beta repertoires. Study-wide findings and caveats: Among a few donors, these clonotypes also ranked first in the CD3+CD56-NKG2C+ fraction. The study left the HCMV specificity of expanded NKG2C+ T cell clones unresolved.

Beta-chain TCR cDNA was generated via 5'RACE template switching with UMIs. TCRdb re-called the 5' RACE reads; every CDR3 protein appears as one record, without DNA. This repertoire includes roughly 390,000 distinct CDR3 sequences. In regard to this clonotype: Its antigen is not identified.

Germline assignment: CDR1 SEHNR and CDR2 FQNEAQ (reference sequence). This CDR3 region has 18 residues. The genes are TRBV7-9 and TRBJ2-3; TCRdb names TRBD2, which stays unverified in the absence of DNA. The sample was blood T cells: a sorted CD56 or NKG2C T cell subset, CD4+ or CD8+ T cells, or bulk PBMC T cells (not recorded which). This clonotype was sampled from a woman between 50 and 59 years old in good health. CDR3 in amino acids: CASSPLGLAGEDTDTQYF.